Detailed here is one T cell receptor (beta chain). What it recognizes is unknown. CDR3 length: 12 amino acids. Trimming pared 5 bases from V and 16 bases from J, leaving 17 bases between. Germline V lookup: CDR1 SGHTA, CDR2 FQGNSA. Graves' hyperthyroidism is called stable when ophthalmopathy does not progress within 18 months. Hyperthyroidism had been newly diagnosed in patients aged 18 to 65, and its duration was under 2 months. From more than 9.5 ml of fresh peripheral blood, PBMCs were isolated. This entry is derived from a study of T cells in Graves' hyperthyroidism and ophthalmopathy. RNA transcripts were the template for amplifying TCR beta CDR3 regions. A set of HTBI primers served as the primers for a first-round RT-PCR of the TCR CDR3. TCRdb processed the multiplex PCR reads anew with MiXCR; each CDR3 protein has one entry. Of about 620,000 distinct CDR3 sequences listed, around 15% are singletons.

General observations from the study: Blood also showed most of the thyroid clonotypes that were expanded above 0.001.

The genes are TRBV7-2 and TRBJ1-4, with TRBD1 as a possible D gene (6 bases). Sequenced sample: blood. This clonotype was obtained from a woman aged 30 to 39 with Graves' hyperthyroidism. The CDR3 spells CASSAREGGKFF. The CDR3 nucleotides are TGTGCCAGCAGCGCCAGGGAGGGGGGAAAGTTTTTT.